The sequence of this TCR beta chain was determined in a study of blood T cell repertoires in COVID-19. Study as a whole: The United States, Italy and Spain provided the acute and convalescent COVID-19 samples.

This table comes from immunoSEQ multiplex PCR, and its TCRdb copy is limited to in-frame clones, with some not included. The profile shows roughly 140,000 clones, around 83% of them singletons. Deletions cut 1 base from V and 6 bases from J, with 18 bases between. Germline V gives CDR1 LGHDT, CDR2 YNNKEL (reference sequence). The CDR3 contains 16 residues. Source material: peripheral blood. This clonotype was obtained from a woman in her forties or fifties in a cohort sampled during active or convalescent COVID-19. The V and J genes are TRBV3-1 (or the pseudogene TRBV3-2) and TRBJ1-2; the D gene is possibly TRBD1 (5 bases). The CDR3 nucleotides read TGTGCCAGCAGCCAAGGAGAAGGCGGACACCGGAATGGCTACACCTTC. Translation: CASSQGEGGHRNGYTF.